The sample holds many counts of the clone carrying this TCR beta chain. Trimming removed 7 bases at V and 6 bases at J, with 25 bases between. Germline loops: CDR1 MNHEY, CDR2 SVGEGT. This CDR3 has 16 amino acids. The sample comes from a study of early T cells in non-severe SARS-CoV-2 infection. From the 5' RACE reads, TCRdb called clonotypes with MiXCR, one entry per CDR3 protein. The sample yields roughly 100,000 distinct CDR3 sequences, 11% to 15% seen once. The clonotype comes from an adult who was a healthcare worker with PCR-confirmed SARS-CoV-2 infection or an uninfected control (not recorded which). The sequencing input was whole blood. The chain is built from TRBV6-2 or TRBV6-3 and TRBJ2-7; TRBD2 might be the D (6 bases). The CDR3 is CASNTRPGPGGGEQYF. For the CDR3, the DNA is TGTGCCAGCAATACTCGACCGGGACCCGGGGGTGGCGAGCAGTACTTC.